This T cell receptor beta chain was sequenced for a study of cytomegalovirus exposure and HLA in healthy donors. PCR involved 60 Vbeta and 13 Jbeta primers. Measured with immunoSEQ multiplex PCR; TCRdb has only the in-frame clones, and not every one. The sample consists of 80,000 to 100,000 clones, around 83% of them appearing once. General observations from the study: Because they were indistinguishable, some V segments, including TRBV6-2 and TRBV6-3, were excluded. A previous analysis found most TCR beta V segments productive roughly 90% or roughly 30% of the time. The classifier reportedly diagnosed cytomegalovirus status with high specificity and sensitivity.

About this clone itself: Antigen unknown.

This CDR3 has 12 amino acids. The germline V gene has CDR1 MDHEN and CDR2 SYDVKM. Specimen: PBMCs. The chain recombines TRBV28 with TRBJ2-5; no reliable D call. Matching the DNA end better, TRBJ2-7 makes the J call doubtful. The source is a female donor in good health and CMV-seropositive. The CDR3, as DNA: TGTGCCAGCAGTTCCAACCCCTACGAGCAGTACTTC. Protein sequence: CASSSNPYEQYF.